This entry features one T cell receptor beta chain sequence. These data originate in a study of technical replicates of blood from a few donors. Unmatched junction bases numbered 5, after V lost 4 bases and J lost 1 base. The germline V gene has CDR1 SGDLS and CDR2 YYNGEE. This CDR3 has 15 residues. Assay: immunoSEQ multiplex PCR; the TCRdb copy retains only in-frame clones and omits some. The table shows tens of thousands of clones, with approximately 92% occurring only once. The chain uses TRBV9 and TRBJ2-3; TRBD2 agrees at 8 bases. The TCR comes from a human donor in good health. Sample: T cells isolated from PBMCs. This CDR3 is CASSSGTSRTDTQYF. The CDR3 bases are TGTGCCAGCAGCAGCGGGACTAGTCGCACAGATACGCAGTATTTT.